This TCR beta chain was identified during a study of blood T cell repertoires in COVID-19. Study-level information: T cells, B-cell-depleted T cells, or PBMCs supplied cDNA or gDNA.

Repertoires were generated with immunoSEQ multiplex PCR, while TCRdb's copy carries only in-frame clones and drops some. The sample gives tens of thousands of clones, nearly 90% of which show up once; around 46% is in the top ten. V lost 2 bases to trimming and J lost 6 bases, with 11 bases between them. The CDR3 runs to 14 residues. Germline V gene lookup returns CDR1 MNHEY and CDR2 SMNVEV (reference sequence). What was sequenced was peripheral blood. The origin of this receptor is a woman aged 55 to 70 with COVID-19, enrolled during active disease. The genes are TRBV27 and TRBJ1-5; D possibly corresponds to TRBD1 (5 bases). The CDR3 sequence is CASSLQGGSQPQHF. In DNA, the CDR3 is TGTGCCAGCAGTTTACAGGGCGGCAGTCAGCCCCAGCATTTT.